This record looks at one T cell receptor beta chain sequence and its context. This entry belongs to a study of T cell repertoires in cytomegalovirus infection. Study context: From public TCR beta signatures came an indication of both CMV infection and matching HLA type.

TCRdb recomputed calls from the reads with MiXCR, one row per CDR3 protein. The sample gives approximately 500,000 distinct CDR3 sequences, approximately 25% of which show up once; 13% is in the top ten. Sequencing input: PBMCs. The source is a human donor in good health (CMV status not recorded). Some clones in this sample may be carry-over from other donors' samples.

The CDR3 region is CSVLRGFMTEAFF. The CDR3 DNA sequence: TGCAGCGTCCTACGCGGCTTTATGACTGAAGCTTTCTTT. This rearrangement joins TRBV20-1 to TRBJ1-1; D gene ambiguous. This CDR3 has 13 residues. In germline, CDR1 is DFQATT, CDR2 SNEGSKA (reference sequence).